This T cell receptor (beta chain) was found in a study of chemoradiotherapy in HPV16-positive cancers. Study summary: Candidate HPV-specific clones and shared TCR motifs came from a couple of HPV16-positive patients.

This clone was recorded once. Sequencing was performed with immunoSEQ multiplex PCR; in TCRdb, only in-frame clones are kept and a portion is missing. In the table there are some 13,000 clones, 81% of which are singletons. This sequence originates from a human donor with HPV-associated anogenital cancer. This sample was taken from a patient who underwent chemoradiotherapy.

CDR3 bases: TGTGCCAGCAGCTTAGGAGGGGGAACCGGGGAGCTGTTTTTT. This encodes CASSLGGGTGELFF. This rearrangement joins TRBV7-9 to TRBJ2-2; possible D gene TRBD1, 6 bases. Trimming stripped 1 base from V and 5 bases from J, with 8 bases between. Germline V gene lookup returns CDR1 SEHNR and CDR2 FQNEAQ (reference sequence). The CDR3 covers 14 residues.